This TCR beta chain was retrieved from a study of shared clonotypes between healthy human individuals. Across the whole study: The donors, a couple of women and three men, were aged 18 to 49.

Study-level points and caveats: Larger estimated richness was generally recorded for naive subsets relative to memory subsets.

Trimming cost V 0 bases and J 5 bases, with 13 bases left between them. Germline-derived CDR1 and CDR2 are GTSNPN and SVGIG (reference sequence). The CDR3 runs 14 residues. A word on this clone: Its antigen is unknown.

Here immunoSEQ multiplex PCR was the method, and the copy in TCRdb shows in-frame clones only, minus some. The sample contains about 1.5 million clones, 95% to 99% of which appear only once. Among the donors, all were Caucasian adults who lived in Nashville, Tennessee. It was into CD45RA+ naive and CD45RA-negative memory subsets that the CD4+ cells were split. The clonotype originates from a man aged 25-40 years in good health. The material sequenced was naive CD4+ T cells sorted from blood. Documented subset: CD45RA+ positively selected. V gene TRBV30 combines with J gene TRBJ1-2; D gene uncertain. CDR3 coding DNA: TGTGCCTGGAGTGTTGAATTTTGGGTTTATGGCTACACCTTC. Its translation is CAWSVEFWVYGYTF.